Listed here are 10 T cell receptor beta chains from one sample, sequenced in a study of CD8+ T cells in alopecia areata. cDNA serving as the sequencing template came from extracted, reverse transcribed RNA. Generated by immunoSEQ multiplex PCR, the TCRdb table keeps only in-frame clones and is missing some. The table records over 150,000 clones, 60% to 75% of them present only once. The treatment here: oral pan-JAK inhibitor, 5-10 mg twice daily. The sequences come from CD4+ T cells sorted from blood, collected at week 24, from a patient treated with tofacitinib. These receptors all stem from a human donor with alopecia areata.

The chain has TRBV29-1 and TRBJ1-2, with TRBD1 as a possible D gene (5 bases). CDR3 length: 11 residues. Trimming left V 6 bases short and J 6 bases short, with 11 bases between. CDR1 is SQVTM and CDR2 is ANQGSEA in the germline V gene. The CDR3: CSVRGLDGYTF. The CDR3 DNA is TGCAGCGTGAGGGGATTGGATGGCTACACCTTC.

This chain uses TRBV30 with TRBJ1-5; 11 bases agree with TRBD1. The germline V gene encodes CDR1 GTSNPN and CDR2 SVGIG (reference sequence). Trimming removed 0 bases from V and 9 bases from J; junction bases left unmatched: 7. This CDR3 has 15 residues. The CDR3 nucleotides read TGTGCCTGGAGTGTACGGGGGACAGGGGGGATGCCCCAGCATTTT. This gives the protein CAWSVRGTGGMPQHF.

The V and J genes are TRBV25-1 and TRBJ2-1; no reliable D call. Trimming cost V 3 bases and J 7 bases, with 7 bases left between them. CDR3 length equals 12 residues. Per the germline V gene, CDR1 is MGHDK and CDR2 is SYGVNS. CDR3 DNA: TGTGCCAGCAGTGACCGGCCAAATGAGCAGTTCTTC. This sequence encodes CASSDRPNEQFF.

The V call is TRBV29-1, the J call TRBJ2-4; D not certain. The CDR3 is 13 amino acids. V was cut by 4 bases and J by 2 bases, with 9 bases left in between. The germline gives CDR1 SQVTM, CDR2 ANQGSEA. The DNA for the CDR3 is TGCAGCGTTGTGGGTTTGACCAAAAACATTCAGTACTTC. As protein: CSVVGLTKNIQYF. Based on the CDR3 plus reference TRBV29-1 and TRBJ2-4, the full variable domain is SAVISQKPSRDICQRGTSLTIQCQVDSQVTMMFWYRQQPGQSLTLIATANQGSEATYESGFVIDKFPISRPNLTFSTLTVSNMSPEDSSIYLCSVVGLTKNIQYFGAGTRLSVL.

The rearrangement joins TRBV29-1 to TRBJ2-7; TRBD1 agrees at 7 bases. CDR1 is SQVTM, CDR2 ANQGSEA, per germline. V was pared by 6 bases and J by 0 bases, with 8 bases of the junction left unmatched. The CDR3 extends over 14 amino acids. CDR3 residues: CSVYGWDSSYEQYF. For the CDR3, the DNA is TGCAGCGTCTATGGATGGGACAGCTCCTACGAGCAGTACTTC.

The rearrangement joins TRBV6-5 to TRBJ2-7; 8 bases map to TRBD1. Germline V gene data show CDR1 as MNHEY and CDR2 as SVGAGI. After removal of 6 bases from V and 0 bases from J, the junction contained 4 bases not matched to a gene. This CDR3 has 14 amino acids. CDR3 bases: TGTGCCAGCAGGACCGGACAGGGCTCCTACGAGCAGTACTTC. It encodes CASRTGQGSYEQYF.

The chain carries TRBV25-1 and TRBJ1-1; D unclear. Germline V gives CDR1 MGHDK, CDR2 SYGVNS. Trimming stripped 6 bases from V and 5 bases from J, with 7 bases between. This CDR3 is 11 amino acids long. The CDR3 reads CASSRSTEAFF. The DNA of the CDR3 is TGTGCCAGCAGCCGATCGACTGAAGCTTTCTTT. Using reference TRBV25-1 and TRBJ1-1 for the parts outside the CDR3, the full variable domain is EADIYQTPRYLVIGTGKKITLECSQTMGHDKMYWYQQDPGMELHLIHYSYGVNSTEKGDLSSESTVSRIRTEHFPLTLESARPSHTSQYLCASSRSTEAFFGQGTRLTVV.

The table lists this clone with a few counts. J is TRBJ2-7 and V is TRBV5-1; a possible D gene is TRBD1 (5 bases). V was trimmed by 0 bases and J by 0 bases, leaving 7 bases between them. Germline V gives CDR1 SGHRS, CDR2 YFSETQ. This CDR3 region has 14 residues. The CDR3 region has the DNA TGCGCCAGCAGCTTGGGGGGCAACTCCTACGAGCAGTACTTC. Protein sequence: CASSLGGNSYEQYF.

V is TRBV27 and J is TRBJ1-4, with a weak D call TRBD1 (6 bases). CDR1 is MNHEY, CDR2 SMNVEV, per germline (reference sequence). This CDR3 is built from 13 residues. The V gene lost 6 bases and the J gene lost 2 bases, with 7 bases spanning the gap. CDR3 amino acids: CASSGQTNEKLFF. CDR3 DNA sequence: TGTGCCAGCAGCGGACAGACTAATGAAAAACTGTTTTTT.

Details on this clone: At one end, the junction sequence differs from germline, possibly due to a read error. J is TRBJ2-5 and V is TRBV7-7; TRBD1 matches 11 bases. The CDR3 extends over 16 amino acids. Per germline, CDR1 SSHAT and CDR2 FNYEAQ (reference sequence). The CDR3: CASSQGQGVLQETQYF. CDR3 bases: TGTGCTAGCAGTCAGGGACAGGGGGTACTCCAAGAGACCCAGTACTTC.